Sequencing of this T cell receptor beta chain was carried out in a study of PD-1 blockade in classical Hodgkin lymphoma. Relapse after autologous stem cell transplantation occurred in every patient, and brentuximab vedotin exposure varied. Profiling relied on immunoSEQ multiplex PCR, and the TCRdb table lists in-frame clones only, not all of them. The repertoire has roughly 41,000 clones, 70% to 90% of them found once; the top ten carry roughly 7.7%. The CDR3 extends over 13 amino acids. Germline values: CDR1 SGHTA, CDR2 FQGTGA. Trimming cost V 2 bases and J 2 bases, with 5 bases left between them. Sequences were derived from peripheral blood mononuclear cells (PBMCs), sampled before the second cycle of nivolumab. The V call is TRBV7-3, the J call TRBJ2-3; D gene ambiguous. The origin of this receptor is a human donor with classical Hodgkin lymphoma. This CDR3 reads CASSLQATDTQYF. CDR3 sequence (DNA): TGTGCCAGCAGCTTACAGGCCACAGATACGCAGTATTTT.